This entry lists 24 T cell receptor beta chains sequenced from one sample in a study of PD-1 blockade in classical Hodgkin lymphoma. Sequenced by immunoSEQ multiplex PCR; TCRdb stores in-frame clones only, minus some. The data hold 40,000 to 45,000 clones, with just under 80% observed a single time. With no exception, relapse followed autologous stem cell transplantation in all patients, and brentuximab vedotin exposure varied. Sequences were derived from peripheral blood mononuclear cells (PBMCs), sampled at baseline. These receptors came from a human donor with classical Hodgkin lymphoma.

J is TRBJ2-7 and V is TRBV18, with 10 positions matching TRBD1. The junction had 6 bases not matched to a gene; V was cut back by 4 bases and J by 6 bases. The V gene's germline CDR1 is KGHSH and CDR2 LQKENI. The CDR3 runs to 14 residues. The CDR3 DNA reads as TGTGCCAGCTCACTTGACAGGGGGCTCGGCGAGCAGTACTTC. Translating it yields CASSLDRGLGEQYF.

The genes are TRBV7-9 and TRBJ1-6, with D unclear. The CDR3 totals 17 residues. The germline V gene encodes CDR1 SEHNR and CDR2 FQNEAQ (reference sequence). V lost 3 bases, J lost 0 bases, and 12 bases lay in between. DNA for the CDR3: TGTGCCAGCAGCTTGATAGGGTTAAGCTCCTATAATTCACCCCTCCACTTT. It codes for CASSLIGLSSYNSPLHF. Together with reference TRBV7-9 and TRBJ1-6, the CDR3 gives the full variable domain: DTGVSQNPRHKITKRGQNVTFRCDPISEHNRLYWYRQTLGQGPEFLTYFQNEAQLEKSRLLSDRFSAERPKGSFSTLEIQRTEQGDSAMYLCASSLIGLSSYNSPLHFGNGTRLTVT.

Only a few counts were recorded for this clone. This chain joins TRBV2 and TRBJ1-5; 8 nucleotides agree with TRBD1. The CDR3 length is 14 residues. Trimming at V came to 6 bases and at J to 5 bases, leaving 6 bases not matched to a gene. In germline, CDR1 is SNHLY, CDR2 FYNNEI. DNA for the CDR3: TGTGCCAGCAGCGACACAGGGGGGGATCAGCCCCAGCATTTT. Its translation is CASSDTGGDQPQHF.

This rearrangement joins TRBV10-3 to TRBJ2-3, with a weak D call TRBD2 (6 bases). Germline V lookup: CDR1 ENHRY, CDR2 SYGVKD. The CDR3 is 16 amino acids. V lost 2 bases to trimming and J lost 1 base, with 13 bases between them. The CDR3 nucleotides read TGTGCCATCAGTGAGCCGGGACTTCAGGGCACAGATACGCAGTATTTT. Protein sequence: CAISEPGLQGTDTQYF.

The chain uses TRBV5-1 and TRBJ2-7; tentative D call: TRBD1 (5 bases). This CDR3 comprises 15 residues. Between the trimmed V and J ends, which lost 2 bases and 6 bases, there was a span of 18 bases. Germline CDR1 SGHRS, CDR2 YFSETQ. The CDR3 here is CASSFRAGPLGEQYF. The CDR3 region has the DNA TGCGCCAGCAGCTTCCGGGCAGGGCCCTTGGGCGAGCAGTACTTC.

The chain has TRBV7-2 and TRBJ2-3; 10 nucleotides line up with TRBD2. This CDR3 is built from 15 residues. Trimming took 7 bases from V and 3 from J; bases not matched to a gene: 7. The germline CDR1 and CDR2 sequences are SGHTA and FQGNSA. CDR3 DNA sequence: TGTGCCAGCACAGTAAGCGGGGGGGCGACAGATACGCAGTATTTT. This gives the protein CASTVSGGATDTQYF.

This sequence joins TRBV9 and TRBJ2-3, with D perhaps matching TRBD2 (7 bases). Trimming took off 3 bases at V and 2 bases at J, with 10 bases between the two ends. The CDR3 contains 14 residues. Germline V CDR1 and CDR2: SGDLS, YYNGEE. CDR3 region: CASSAGGLTDTQYF. The CDR3 DNA is TGTGCCAGCAGCGCGGGGGGCCTCACAGATACGCAGTATTTT.

V and J are TRBV7-9 and TRBJ1-1, with 10 bases identical to TRBD1. CDR1 is SEHNR, CDR2 FQNEAQ, per germline (reference sequence). With 7 bases clipped from V and 5 bases from J, the junction kept 10 bases outside the gene matches. CDR3 length: 15 amino acids. The CDR3 loop reads CASTLDRGKGTEAFF. The CDR3 DNA sequence: TGTGCCAGCACCCTGGACAGGGGGAAAGGGACTGAAGCTTTCTTT.

This chain connects TRBV6-1 to TRBJ1-2, with TRBD1 identical over 7 bases. Germline assignment: CDR1 MNHNS and CDR2 SASEGT. Losses at the gene ends were 7 bases for V and 2 bases for J; bases not matched to a gene: 7. The CDR3 consists of 14 residues. The CDR3 region is CASTSGGLNYGYTF. The CDR3 DNA is TGTGCCAGCACCTCAGGGGGACTCAACTATGGCTACACCTTC.

The DNA for the CDR3 is TGCGCCAGCAGCCTACGACAGGGGTTCGAGCAGTACTTC. This translates into CASSLRQGFEQYF. The rearrangement uses TRBV4-3 and TRBJ2-7; 8 positions agree with TRBD1. The CDR3 totals 13 residues. The V gene end was trimmed by 4 bases and the J gene end by 6 bases; junction bases not matched to a gene: 5. Germline V lookup: CDR1 LGHNA, CDR2 YSLEER.

The chain employs TRBV5-1 and TRBJ2-2, with 8 nucleotides matching TRBD1. This CDR3 comprises 16 residues. Germline V gene data show CDR1 as SGHRS and CDR2 as YFSETQ. Trimming removed 0 bases from V and 6 bases from J; junction bases left unmatched: 7. The CDR3 loop is CASSLAQGAVSGELFF. The CDR3 DNA reads as TGCGCCAGCAGCTTGGCTCAGGGGGCGGTGTCCGGGGAGCTGTTTTTT.

The chain links TRBV6-1 to TRBJ1-3, with TRBD1 as a possible D gene (6 bases). V was pared by 1 base and J by 0 bases, with 19 bases between. The CDR3 runs to 19 residues. The germline V gene has CDR1 MNHNS and CDR2 SASEGT. This chain's CDR3 is CASSEVGPGTLSSGNTIYF. CDR3 in DNA: TGTGCCAGCAGTGAAGTGGGTCCCGGGACACTGAGCTCTGGAAACACCATATATTTT.

V gene TRBV5-5 combines with J gene TRBJ1-4; D perhaps matches TRBD1 (5 bases). Germline CDR1 is SGHKS and CDR2 is YYEKEE (reference sequence). The length of the CDR3 is 12 residues. Deletions cut 0 bases from V and 13 bases from J, with 10 bases between. CDR3 protein: CASSLGVGTLFF. The DNA for the CDR3 is TGTGCCAGCAGCTTGGGAGTGGGGACACTGTTTTTT.

The V and J genes are TRBV6-5 and TRBJ1-2, with D perhaps TRBD1 (5 bases). Germline CDR1 and CDR2: MNHEY and SVGAGI. With 0 bases removed from V and 8 bases from J, the gap between germline ends came to 19 bases. The CDR3 is 16 amino acids. The CDR3 DNA reads TGTGCCAGCAGTTACTCGTTTCGGGGGTCTCCGTACGGCTACACCTTC. It translates to CASSYSFRGSPYGYTF.

The genes are TRBV6-5 and TRBJ1-6, with D possibly TRBD1 on 6 matching bases. Germline V gives CDR1 MNHEY, CDR2 SVGAGI. CDR3 size: 13 residues. V lost 2 bases to trimming and J lost 10 bases, with 9 bases between them. The CDR3 here is CASSYEGQSPLHF. Written as DNA, the CDR3 is TGTGCCAGCAGTTACGAGGGACAATCACCCCTCCACTTT.

This chain uses TRBV18 with TRBJ1-5; no firm D call. In germline, CDR1 is KGHSH, CDR2 LQKENI. The V end was cut by 4 bases, the J end by 5 bases, with 9 bases between. The CDR3 sequence is 13 residues long. CDR3 region: CASSLGEHQPQHF. DNA for the CDR3: TGTGCCAGCTCACTCGGGGAACATCAGCCCCAGCATTTT.

The chain is built from TRBV21-1 and TRBJ1-2. TRBV21-1 is shown as a pseudogene. The length of the CDR3 is 16 residues. CDR3 DNA sequence: TGTGCCAGCAGCAACAAAATCCGACCTATTAACTATGGCTACACCTTC. This encodes CASSNKIRPINYGYTF.

This chain connects TRBV7-2 to TRBJ2-2, with D tentatively TRBD2 (5 bases). The CDR3 loop spans 15 amino acids. The germline gives CDR1 SGHTA, CDR2 FQGNSA. The V end lost 3 bases, the J end lost 6 bases, and 14 bases lay between the germline ends. CDR3 sequence reads: CASSFRGLTPGELFF. DNA of the CDR3: TGTGCCAGCAGCTTTCGCGGACTGACACCCGGGGAGCTGTTTTTT.

In this sample, this clone turned up a few times. This chain joins TRBV10-3 and TRBJ1-2; TRBD1 is a possible D gene (5 bases). The CDR3 totals 14 residues. The germline CDR1 and CDR2 sequences are ENHRY and SYGVKD. Trimming shortened V by 2 bases and J by 2 bases, and 9 bases separated the two germline ends. The CDR3 reads CAISEEGHNYGYTF. Written as DNA, the CDR3 is TGTGCCATCAGTGAGGAAGGACACAACTATGGCTACACCTTC.

In DNA form, the CDR3 reads TGTGCCAGCTCACCGACCGGGACCGCGATCTATGGCTACACCTTC. It specifies CASSPTGTAIYGYTF. The chain is built from TRBV18 and TRBJ1-2, with D possibly matching TRBD1 (5 bases). CDR1 is KGHSH, CDR2 LQKENI, per germline. Trimming took off 3 bases at V and 4 bases at J, with 15 bases between the two ends. The CDR3 is 15 residues long.

This clone counts as medium-sized (0.01 to 0.1%). This chain uses TRBV5-6 with TRBJ2-1; no clear D gene. The CDR3 is 11 amino acids. Trimming shortened V by 4 bases and J by 5 bases, and 4 bases separated the two germline ends. Germline CDR1 is SGHDT and CDR2 is YYEEEE. The CDR3: CASSADNEQFF. For the CDR3, the DNA is TGTGCCAGCAGCGCCGACAATGAGCAGTTCTTC.

A few counts support this clone. The rearrangement links TRBV6-5 to TRBJ1-6; 8 nucleotides line up with TRBD1. V was clipped by 8 bases and J by 9 bases; unmatched bases: 6. CDR3 length: 13 residues. Germline V gene data show CDR1 as MNHEY and CDR2 as SVGAGI. The DNA for the CDR3 is TGTGCCAGCGGAGGACAGGGAGGTTCACCCCTCCACTTT. Protein product: CASGGQGGSPLHF.

The V gene is TRBV6-1, the J gene TRBJ1-5; no clear D gene. V lost 2 bases and J lost 5, with 10 bases in between. Germline V CDR1 and CDR2: MNHNS, SASEGT. The CDR3 totals 14 residues. CDR3 nucleotide sequence: TGTGCCAGCAGTGAATTTGGGTTAGATCAGCCCCAGCATTTT. Protein: CASSEFGLDQPQHF.

The chain combines TRBV7-9 with TRBJ2-7; perhaps TRBD2 as D (6 bases). Germline CDR1 and CDR2: SEHNR and FQNEAQ (reference sequence). CDR3 length: 15 residues. V lost 2 bases, J lost 4 bases, and 15 bases lay in between. The chain's CDR3 is CASSLFAGPSYEQYF. CDR3 DNA: TGTGCCAGCAGCTTATTCGCGGGGCCGAGTTACGAGCAGTACTTC. The entire variable domain, with the rest obtained from reference TRBV7-9 and TRBJ2-7, is as follows: DTGVSQNPRHKITKRGQNVTFRCDPISEHNRLYWYRQTLGQGPEFLTYFQNEAQLEKSRLLSDRFSAERPKGSFSTLEIQRTEQGDSAMYLCASSLFAGPSYEQYFGPGTRLTVT.